The 18 T cell receptor beta chains below all came from one sample that was sequenced in a study of shared clonotypes between healthy human individuals. Generated by immunoSEQ multiplex PCR, the TCRdb table keeps only in-frame clones and is missing some. The profile covers just over 2,000,000 clones, with approximately 94% appearing a single time and roughly 1% taken by the ten largest. Terminally differentiated effector memory CD45RA+ cells were excluded by CCR7 positive selection of CD45RO-negative cells. Sequencing was carried out using naive CD8+ T cells sorted from blood. Every receptor here comes from a man aged 18-30 years in good health.

As regards this clone: The sample carries other DNA sequences with the same CDR3. The rearrangement uses TRBV29-1 and TRBJ2-5; D is undetermined. In germline, CDR1 is SQVTM, CDR2 ANQGSEA. CDR3 length: 12 amino acids. V lost 3 bases and J lost 5, with 10 bases in between. The CDR3 spells CSVEGLEETQYF. The CDR3, as DNA: TGCAGCGTTGAGGGTCTCGAGGAGACCCAGTACTTC.

The rearrangement uses TRBV21-1 and TRBJ2-7. TRBV21-1 is a recognized pseudogene. This CDR3 contains 14 residues. The CDR3 is CASSEDSAAYEQYF. CDR3 sequence (DNA): TGTGCCAGCAGCGAAGACAGCGCAGCCTACGAGCAGTACTTC.

The rearrangement links TRBV28 to TRBJ2-5; TRBD1 is a possible D gene (5 bases). Gene TRBJ2-7 matches the end of the DNA better, so the J call may be wrong. CDR1 and CDR2 (germline): MDHEN, SYDVKM. This CDR3 contains 13 residues. CDR3 DNA sequence: TGTGCCAGCAGTGGACATCTCTCCTACGAGCAGTACTTC. Translated: CASSGHLSYEQYF.

The rearrangement joins TRBV9 to TRBJ1-4; 7 bases align to TRBD1. The germline V gene encodes CDR1 SGDLS and CDR2 YYNGEE. The CDR3 runs to 14 residues. The junction had 2 bases not matched to a gene; V was cut back by 2 bases and J by 4 bases. CDR3 in amino acids: CASSVGQYNEKLFF. The CDR3 bases are TGTGCCAGCAGCGTGGGACAGTATAATGAAAAACTGTTTTTT.

This clone was counted only a few times. The J gene is TRBJ2-7, the V gene TRBV28; D ambiguous. The CDR3 contains 13 residues. Trimming took off 5 bases at V and 0 bases at J, with 8 bases between the two ends. From germline, CDR1 is MDHEN and CDR2 SYDVKM. The CDR3 DNA sequence: TGTGCCAGCAGTGAGAGGAGCTCCTACGAGCAGTACTTC. Amino acids: CASSERSSYEQYF.

The J gene is TRBJ2-5, the V gene TRBV28; 8 nucleotides align to TRBD1. Germline V gene sequence: CDR1 MDHEN, CDR2 SYDVKM. V lost 3 bases, J lost 3 bases, and 12 bases stayed unmatched. This CDR3 is built from 17 residues. The CDR3 region has the DNA TGTGCCAGCAGTTTCGCAGGGGGCTTAGGGGTAGAAGAGACCCAGTACTTC. It translates to CASSFAGGLGVEETQYF.

CDR3 sequence (DNA): TGTGCCAGCAGCTCGCACAGTAACCAAGAGACCCAGTACTTC. Its translation is CASSSHSNQETQYF. The chain has TRBV7-2 and TRBJ2-5; D call uncertain. V shed 4 bases and J shed 0 bases, with 9 bases lying between them. Per germline, CDR1 SGHTA and CDR2 FQGNSA. The CDR3 extends over 14 amino acids.

The J gene is TRBJ2-7, the V gene TRBV30; 7 positions match TRBD2. With V trimmed by 3 bases and J by 5 bases, 16 bases remained unmatched. Germline V gene data show CDR1 as GTSNPN and CDR2 as SVGIG (reference sequence). CDR3 length: 16 amino acids. The CDR3 loop is CAWRGQAGLPGDEQYF. DNA of the CDR3: TGTGCCTGGAGGGGTCAAGCGGGGTTACCTGGAGACGAGCAGTACTTC.

On this clone: The same CDR3 is also encoded by other DNA sequences in this sample. V usage is TRBV28 and J usage is TRBJ1-1; the D gene is possibly TRBD1 (5 bases). CDR3 size: 13 residues. V was pared by 7 bases and J by 2 bases, with 11 bases between. Germline V gives CDR1 MDHEN, CDR2 SYDVKM. This chain's CDR3 is CASTLTENTEAFF. In DNA, the CDR3 is TGTGCCAGCACCCTGACAGAAAACACTGAAGCTTTCTTT. The entire variable domain, with the rest obtained from reference TRBV28 and TRBJ1-1, is as follows: DVKVTQSSRYLVKRTGEKVFLECVQDMDHENMFWYRQDPGLGLRLIYFSYDVKMKEKGDIPEGYSVSREKKERFSLILESASTNQTSMYLCASTLTENTEAFFGQGTRLTVV.

The rearrangement uses TRBV6-5 and TRBJ1-1; no firm D call. This CDR3 region has 14 residues. From germline, CDR1 is MNHEY and CDR2 SVGAGI. V was shortened by 2 bases and J by 0 bases, with 7 bases between the two germline ends. In nucleotides, the CDR3 is TGTGCCAGCAGTTACGGTTTTATGAACACTGAAGCTTTCTTT. It specifies CASSYGFMNTEAFF.

This chain connects TRBV19 to TRBJ2-5, with 8 bases identical to TRBD2. Per germline, CDR1 LNHDA and CDR2 SQIVND (reference sequence). CDR3 length: 13 amino acids. Losses at the gene ends were 6 bases for V and 2 bases for J; bases not matched to a gene: 2. CDR3 residues: CASSVAGQETQYF. The CDR3 DNA sequence: TGTGCCAGTAGCGTAGCGGGGCAAGAGACCCAGTACTTC.

The V gene is TRBV14, the J gene TRBJ2-3; 9 bases are a match to TRBD2. The CDR3 consists of 16 residues. V dropped 4 bases and J dropped 0; count of bases not matched to a gene: 5. Germline CDR1 SGHDN, CDR2 FVKESK. The CDR3 DNA follows: TGTGCCAGCAGCCCGGTAGCGGGGGTTAGCACAGATACGCAGTATTTT. Protein sequence: CASSPVAGVSTDTQYF.

The rearrangement joins TRBV7-9 to TRBJ2-1, with TRBD2 identical over 8 bases. The CDR3 spans 16 residues. The trim removed 1 base at V and 5 bases at J, leaving 7 bases unmatched. Looked up from germline, CDR1 is SEHNR and CDR2 is FQNEAQ (reference sequence). CDR3 sequence reads: CASSLESGRFDNEQFF. CDR3 nucleotides: TGTGCCAGCAGCTTAGAAAGCGGGAGATTCGACAATGAGCAGTTCTTC.

On this clone: This same CDR3 is encoded by further DNA sequences in the sample. The rearrangement links TRBV5-4 to TRBJ2-7; D may be TRBD1 (5 bases). Between the trimmed V and J ends, which lost 1 base and 7 bases, there was a span of 9 bases. The germline CDR1 and CDR2 sequences are SGHNT and YYREEE (reference sequence). This CDR3 contains 12 residues. CDR3 region: CASSLSGNEQYF. CDR3 nucleotide sequence: TGTGCCAGCAGCTTGTCAGGGAATGAGCAGTACTTC.

The V gene is TRBV27, the J gene TRBJ2-2; 10 bases fit TRBD1. CDR1 is MNHEY and CDR2 is SMNVEV in the germline V gene (reference sequence). The CDR3 loop spans 16 amino acids. The trim removed 5 bases at V and 0 bases at J, leaving 3 bases unmatched. The DNA for the CDR3 is TGTGCCAGCAGTCGGGACAGGGGTTCGAACACCGGGGAGCTGTTTTTT. This encodes CASSRDRGSNTGELFF.

The rearrangement uses TRBV9 and TRBJ1-2; D gene ambiguous. This CDR3 is 11 amino acids long. Germline V CDR1 and CDR2: SGDLS, YYNGEE. Between the trimmed V and J ends, which lost 4 bases and 6 bases, there was a span of 7 bases. DNA for the CDR3: TGTGCCAGCAGCCCCCAGAATGGCTACACCTTC. It yields the protein CASSPQNGYTF.

This clone was seen just once. The CDR3 nucleotides read TGTGCCAGCAGCCAACTCTATTCCGCGCCGGGGGTGGCGTACGAGCAGTACTTC. This encodes CASSQLYSAPGVAYEQYF. The chain uses TRBV4-2 and TRBJ2-7; D is possibly TRBD2 (6 bases). This CDR3 is built from 18 residues. V was cut by 2 bases and J by 4 bases, with 24 bases left in between. Looked up from germline, CDR1 is LGHNA and CDR2 is YNFKEQ.

The chain has TRBV7-9 and TRBJ1-1; D unresolved. Trimming removed 8 bases at V and 1 base at J, with 8 bases between. The germline V gene encodes CDR1 SEHNR and CDR2 FQNEAQ (reference sequence). There are 12 residues in the CDR3. The CDR3 loop reads CASARPNTEAFF. The CDR3 bases are TGTGCCAGCGCCCGACCGAACACTGAAGCTTTCTTT.